This is a list of T cell receptor beta chains from one sample in a study of blood T cell repertoires in COVID-19. Libraries were prepared by immunoSEQ multiplex PCR; TCRdb keeps only in-frame clonotypes and omits some of them. The sample shows 100,000 to 150,000 clones, around 81% of them seen only once. What was sequenced was peripheral blood. The receptors were gathered from a young man with COVID-19, enrolled during active disease. The conserved cysteine and the conserved F or W are not part of the CDR3 here.

J gene: TRBJ2-7
V gene: TRBV29-1
CDR3 protein: SVDSGPNPGSEQY

J gene: TRBJ1-5
V gene: TRBV30
CDR3 protein: AWSVRGREPQH

J gene: TRBJ1-2
V gene: TRBV5-1
CDR3 protein: ASSPGTAYGYT

J gene: TRBJ1-1
V gene: TRBV2
CDR3 protein: ASNWQVRAEAF

J gene: TRBJ1-1
V gene: TRBV12-3/TRBV12-4
CDR3 protein: ASSRSTEAF

J gene: TRBJ2-6
V gene: TRBV13
CDR3 protein: ASSSRSSGANVLT

J gene: TRBJ2-3
V gene: TRBV18
CDR3 protein: ASSPPGDTQY

J gene: TRBJ2-2
V gene: TRBV4-2
CDR3 protein: ASSHPPGSGKNTGELF

J gene: TRBJ1-1
V gene: TRBV7-2
CDR3 protein: ASTGTGYEGTEAF

J gene: TRBJ2-5
V gene: TRBV4-2
CDR3 protein: ASSQDRGGEETQY

J gene: TRBJ2-7
V gene: TRBV30
CDR3 protein: AWSKGADYEQY